One sample yielded the 18 T cell receptor beta chains listed below, sequenced in a study of regulatory T cells in long-lasting Graves disease. Time point here: newly diagnosed GD, antithyroid drugs for less than 3 months. Following extraction of RNA from PBMCs, that RNA was used to make the TCR library. Libraries of TCR beta came from iRepertoire HTBI primers plus Arm-PCR of CDR3 regions. TCRdb processed the multiplex PCR reads anew with MiXCR; each CDR3 protein has one entry. The sample consists of about 500,000 distinct CDR3 sequences, around 12% of them appearing once. These data were also reused for a study on T cells in Graves' hyperthyroidism and ophthalmopathy.

The specimen was peripheral blood mononuclear cells (PBMCs), collected at new diagnosis, from a patient treated with antithyroid drugs. All receptors come from a woman in her 30s with Graves disease.

In its sample, this clonotype was seen many times. The rearrangement links TRBV27 to TRBJ2-3, with TRBD2 matching 12 bases. CDR3 length: 19 amino acids. The ends lost 4 bases at V and 3 bases at J; junction bases unmatched: 14. The germline V gene has CDR1 MNHEY and CDR2 SMNVEV (reference sequence). The CDR3 region is CASSSRLASGRAITDTQYF. CDR3 bases: TGTGCCAGCAGTTCCCGTTTGGCTAGCGGGAGGGCCATTACAGATACGCAGTATTTT.

This chain uses TRBV28 with TRBJ1-2, with a weak D call TRBD1 (6 bases). Trimming cost V 5 bases and J 4 bases, with 11 bases left between them. Germline values: CDR1 MDHEN, CDR2 SYDVKM. The CDR3 is 13 amino acids. This CDR3 is CASSPTGIYGYTF. The CDR3 nucleotides are TGTGCCAGCAGTCCGACAGGAATCTATGGCTACACCTTC.

The gene calls are TRBV7-9 and TRBJ2-3; D ambiguous. CDR1 and CDR2 (germline): SEHNR, FQNEAQ (reference sequence). V lost 1 base, J lost 5 bases, and 10 bases lay in between. This CDR3 contains 14 residues. The chain's CDR3 is CASSLDRNQDTQYF. CDR3 DNA sequence: TGTGCCAGCAGCTTAGATCGAAATCAAGATACGCAGTATTTT.

With regard to this clonotype: This could be a read error, since a much larger clone is one nucleotide away. V and J are TRBV27 and TRBJ2-1, with 12 bases fitting TRBD2. The CDR3 loop spans 17 amino acids. The V gene end was trimmed by 5 bases and the J gene end by 4 bases; junction bases not matched to a gene: 9. Germline lookup yields CDR1 MNHEY and CDR2 SMNVEV (reference sequence). The CDR3 region has the DNA TGTGCCAGCAGTGATGCCCTCGGACTAGCGGGGTACAATGAGCAGTTCTTC. Translated: CASSDALGLAGYNEQFF.

The rearrangement uses TRBV12-3 or TRBV12-4 and TRBJ2-3; weak D call: TRBD1 (5 bases). The CDR3 loop spans 13 amino acids. V was shortened by 8 bases and J by 0 bases, with 9 bases between the two germline ends. The CDR3: CASEKGSTDTQYF. In nucleotides, the CDR3 is TGTGCCAGCGAGAAGGGGAGCACAGATACGCAGTATTTT.

J is TRBJ2-3 and V is TRBV11-2; perhaps TRBD2 as D (5 bases). Germline V gene sequence: CDR1 SGHAT, CDR2 FQNNGV. The CDR3 totals 14 residues. V was clipped by 4 bases and J by 9 bases, with 17 bases between them. The CDR3 DNA follows: TGTGCCAGCAGCTCTTCCGCGGGCTTTCGGACGCAGTATTTT. Its translation is CASSSSAGFRTQYF.

This sequence joins TRBV28 and TRBJ2-4; D may be TRBD2 (7 bases). CDR3 length: 13 residues. Trimming stripped 10 bases from V and 5 bases from J, with 15 bases between. Looked up from germline, CDR1 is MDHEN and CDR2 is SYDVKM. DNA for the CDR3: TGTGCCACTGGGGGGGGGGCCCAAAACATTCAGTACTTC. This translates into CATGGGAQNIQYF.

The genes are TRBV4-3 and TRBJ1-2; the D gene is possibly TRBD1 (6 bases). Between the trimmed V and J ends, which lost 1 base and 6 bases, there was a span of 12 bases. The CDR3 covers 14 residues. Germline V gives CDR1 LGHNA, CDR2 YSLEER. The CDR3 DNA is TGCGCCAGCAGCCAAGTGGCGGGGGCCAATGGCTACACCTTC. This translates into CASSQVAGANGYTF.

A remark on this clonotype: Germline and junction disagree at one end, which may indicate a read error. This chain joins TRBV20-1 and TRBJ2-1; tentative D call: TRBD2 (6 bases). Germline loops: CDR1 DFQATT, CDR2 SNEGSKA (reference sequence). The CDR3 consists of 15 residues. CDR3 nucleotide sequence: TGCAGTACTAGATTAGGAGGGAATGATATGGGTGAGCAGTTCTTC. Amino acids: CSTRLGGNDMGEQFF.

This clonotype was detected many times. The chain employs TRBV11-2 and TRBJ2-5; D unresolved. V gave up 0 bases and J gave up 6 bases, with 26 bases separating them. CDR1 and CDR2 (germline): SGHAT, FQNNGV. This CDR3 is 19 amino acids long. CDR3 residues: CASSLDPQTLEAVGKTQYF. CDR3 bases: TGTGCCAGCAGCTTAGATCCCCAAACCCTCGAGGCGGTGGGGAAGACCCAGTACTTC.

The sample holds a few counts of this clonotype. V usage is TRBV6-1 and J usage is TRBJ2-7, with TRBD1 matching over 8 bases. CDR1 and CDR2 (germline): MNHNS, SASEGT. The trim removed 5 bases at V and 4 bases at J, leaving 1 base unmatched. The CDR3 totals 12 residues. CDR3: CASSQGAYEQYF. The CDR3 DNA reads as TGTGCCAGCAGTCAGGGGGCGTACGAGCAGTACTTC.

This clonotype was counted a few times. J is TRBJ2-7 and V is TRBV7-6; 9 bases line up with TRBD1. V lost 1 base and J lost 5; bases outside the gene matches: 6. Per germline, CDR1 SGHVS and CDR2 FNYEAQ. This CDR3 has 15 amino acids. DNA of the CDR3: TGTGCCAGCAGCTTAGGGGGGACAGGGTTTCACGAGCAGTACTTC. As protein: CASSLGGTGFHEQYF. Drawing the rest from reference TRBV7-6 and TRBJ2-7, the complete variable domain is GAGVSQSPRYKVTKRGQDVALRCDPISGHVSLYWYRQALGQGPEFLTYFNYEAQQDKSGLPNDRFSAERPEGSISTLTIQRTEQRDSAMYRCASSLGGTGFHEQYFGPGTRLTVT.

This clonotype was recorded many times. The genes are TRBV20-1 and TRBJ1-1; D not certain. V was cut by 3 bases and J by 0 bases, with 14 bases left in between. Per the germline V gene, CDR1 is DFQATT and CDR2 is SNEGSKA (reference sequence). The CDR3 consists of 15 residues. The CDR3 nucleotides read TGCAGTGCTAGTAGCGCCAGACTAATGAACACTGAAGCTTTCTTT. It yields the protein CSASSARLMNTEAFF.

In its sample, this clonotype was seen many times. The CDR3 DNA is TGTGCCAGCAGCTTAGTTTCCGGCACTGAAGCTTTCTTT. It codes for CASSLVSGTEAFF. J is TRBJ1-1 and V is TRBV7-2, with D unresolved. This CDR3 region has 13 residues. Trimming pared 1 base from V and 4 bases from J, leaving 7 bases between. Germline V gene sequence: CDR1 SGHTA, CDR2 FQGNSA.

The chain recombines TRBV30 with TRBJ1-1; D is ambiguous. CDR1 is GTSNPN, CDR2 SVGIG, per germline (reference sequence). The germline V and J ends were trimmed by 3 bases and 4 bases, with 3 bases remaining between them. This CDR3 spans 10 amino acids. The CDR3 protein is CAWRGTEAFF. The CDR3 nucleotides read TGTGCCTGGAGGGGCACTGAAGCTTTCTTT.

The table lists this clonotype with many counts. The chain carries TRBV19 and TRBJ1-5; D ambiguous. Trimming pared 4 bases from V and 0 bases from J, leaving 16 bases between. The CDR3 runs to 17 residues. Germline lookup yields CDR1 LNHDA and CDR2 SQIVND (reference sequence). CDR3 bases: TGTGCCAGTAGTAGCCCCGGGCAGCTCTTTAGCAATCAGCCCCAGCATTTT. Translated: CASSSPGQLFSNQPQHF. Full variable domain (rest looked up from reference TRBV19 and TRBJ1-5): DGGITQSPKYLFRKEGQNVTLSCEQNLNHDAMYWYRQDPGQGLRLIYYSQIVNDFQKGDIAEGYSVSREKKESFPLTVTSAQKNPTAFYLCASSSPGQLFSNQPQHFGDGTRLSIL.

This clonotype was counted ten times or more. The CDR3 spells CASSYGVYRDLDRALLLGQFF. The CDR3 DNA is TGTGCCAGCAGTTACGGCGTGTACAGGGATTTAGATCGAGCCCTACTATTGGGGCAGTTCTTC. V and J are TRBV6-2 or TRBV6-3 and TRBJ2-1; maybe TRBD1 (6 bases). This CDR3 is built from 21 residues. V lost 2 bases to trimming and J lost 12 bases, with 38 bases between them. Germline CDR1 and CDR2: MNHEY and SVGEGT.

This clonotype was found many times. The chain carries TRBV30 and TRBJ2-5, with D hard to call. This CDR3 has 14 amino acids. From germline, CDR1 is GTSNPN and CDR2 SVGIG (reference sequence). Deletions cut 4 bases from V and 0 bases from J, with 12 bases between. The CDR3 DNA reads TGTGCCTGGATGAGGCACTCGTACCAAGAGACCCAGTACTTC. Translating it yields CAWMRHSYQETQYF.